The clone carrying this TCR beta chain was observed a handful of times. This entry comes from a study of blood T cells in healthy people across ages. The ends lost 6 bases at V and 3 bases at J; junction bases unmatched: 6. The length of the CDR3 is 14 residues. Germline V gene sequence: CDR1 SQVTM, CDR2 ANQGSEA. For the second PCR, which ran for roughly 6 to 12 cycles, a sample-barcoded 5' primer and a J-beta primer mix were used. Each cDNA molecule received a tag from a template-switch adaptor that had 12 random nucleotides. TCRdb fed the 5' RACE reads into MiXCR, producing one record per CDR3 protein. The data contain 450,000 to 700,000 distinct CDR3 sequences, 25% to 30% of them seen just once; the ten biggest clones take up less than 20%.

This chain uses TRBV29-1 with TRBJ2-2; TRBD1 aligns across 8 bases. The clonotype originates from a woman in her 70s in good health. Input material: blood. This CDR3 reads CSVRTGTDTGELFF. CDR3 in DNA: TGCAGCGTCCGGACAGGGACTGACACCGGGGAGCTGTTTTTT.